This T cell receptor (beta chain) was captured by sequencing in a study of blood T cell repertoires in COVID-19. Assay used: immunoSEQ multiplex PCR; TCRdb lists only in-frame clones, some missing. The table records 100,000 to 150,000 clones, 90% to 95% of them present only once. Patients from Seattle were sampled longitudinally, starting during active infection. CDR1 is SGHKS, CDR2 YYEKEE, per germline (reference sequence). V was pared by 0 bases and J by 9 bases, with 8 bases of the junction left unmatched. The CDR3 consists of 16 residues. This sequence originates from a man between 45 and 60 years old with COVID-19, enrolled during active disease. The sequencing sample was made of peripheral blood. V usage is TRBV5-5 and J usage is TRBJ2-2, with 10 bases that match TRBD2. The DNA for the CDR3 is TGTGCCAGCAGCTTGGGATCCGCTAGCGGGGGTCGGGAGCTGTTTTTT. Protein product: CASSLGSASGGRELFF.